The present T cell receptor beta chain was sequenced within a study of siplizumab effects on memory and regulatory T cells. Study-level results: Roughly 80-97% of proliferating CD4+ or CD8+ clones lacked an assignable naive or memory phenotype.

The germline CDR1 and CDR2 sequences are SQVTM and ANQGSEA. The CDR3 consists of 14 residues. Unmatched junction bases numbered 11, after V lost 7 bases and J lost 10 bases. Here immunoSEQ multiplex PCR was the method, and the copy in TCRdb shows in-frame clones only, minus some. In the table there are some 97,000 clones, around 94% of which are singletons. On this clone itself: Its antigen is not known.

What was sequenced was Tregs sorted from blood. The V call is TRBV29-1, the J call TRBJ2-1; 12 nucleotides agree with TRBD2. This TCR was sampled from a human donor in good health. The CDR3 loop is CSGLTSGSSFEQFF. CDR3 coding DNA: TGCAGCGGCTTGACTAGCGGGAGTTCATTCGAGCAGTTCTTC.